This T cell receptor beta chain comes out of a study of lymphopenia after photon versus proton radiotherapy. Study-wide results and limits: Only patients who died were analyzed for survival; proton advantage is unproven. Under photons, naive T cells and diversity fell while effector/memory populations rose. Larger post-nadir TCR diversity loss correlated inversely with survival in deceased patients.

A remark on this clone: Its antigen is as yet unknown.

Generated by immunoSEQ multiplex PCR, the TCRdb table keeps only in-frame clones and is missing some. The sample carries around 30,000 clones, about 86% recorded once. Specimen: peripheral blood, collected from a patient treated with proton-based radiotherapy. This receptor was obtained from a woman aged 55-70 years with cholangiocarcinoma. Some clones in this sample may be carry-over from other donors' samples.

The CDR3 DNA follows: TGTGCCTGGGAGGAGGACCCGAATAGTGAGACCCAGTACTTC. Its protein product is CAWEEDPNSETQYF. V and J are TRBV30 and TRBJ2-5; TRBD2 might be the D (5 bases). The CDR3 runs to 14 residues. V gave up 5 bases and J gave up 5 bases, with 18 bases separating them. Germline CDR1 and CDR2: GTSNPN and SVGIG (reference sequence).